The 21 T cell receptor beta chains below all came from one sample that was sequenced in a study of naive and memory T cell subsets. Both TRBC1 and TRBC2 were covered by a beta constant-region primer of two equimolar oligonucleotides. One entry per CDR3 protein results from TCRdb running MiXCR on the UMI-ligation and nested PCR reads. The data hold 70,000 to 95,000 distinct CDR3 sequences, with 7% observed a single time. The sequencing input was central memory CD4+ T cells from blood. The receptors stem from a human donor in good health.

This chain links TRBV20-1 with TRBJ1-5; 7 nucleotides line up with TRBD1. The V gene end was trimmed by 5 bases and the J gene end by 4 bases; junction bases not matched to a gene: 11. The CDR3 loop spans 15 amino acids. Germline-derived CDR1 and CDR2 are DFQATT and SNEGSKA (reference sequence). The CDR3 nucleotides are TGCAGTGCTCGACCGGCGACAGGGATGAATCAGCCCCAGCATTTT. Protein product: CSARPATGMNQPQHF.

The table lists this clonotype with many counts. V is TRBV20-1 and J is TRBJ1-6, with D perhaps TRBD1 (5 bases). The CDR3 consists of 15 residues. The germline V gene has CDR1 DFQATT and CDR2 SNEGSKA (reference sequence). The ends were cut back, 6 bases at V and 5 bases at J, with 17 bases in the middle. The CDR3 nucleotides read TGCAGTGCGATACAGGTTGGACGAGATAATTCACCCCTCCACTTT. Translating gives CSAIQVGRDNSPLHF.

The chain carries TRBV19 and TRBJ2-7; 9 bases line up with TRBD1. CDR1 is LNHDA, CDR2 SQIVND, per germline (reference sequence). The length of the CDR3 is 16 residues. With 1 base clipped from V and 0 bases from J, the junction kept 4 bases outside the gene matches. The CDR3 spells CASSIGAGQGSYEQYF. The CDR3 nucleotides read TGTGCCAGTAGTATAGGGGCGGGACAGGGCTCCTACGAGCAGTACTTC.

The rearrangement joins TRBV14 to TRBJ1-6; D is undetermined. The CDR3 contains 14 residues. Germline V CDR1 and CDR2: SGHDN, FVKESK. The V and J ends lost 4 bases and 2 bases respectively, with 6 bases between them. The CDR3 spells CASSRRPYNSPLHF. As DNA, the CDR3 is TGTGCCAGCAGCCGACGCCCCTATAATTCACCCCTCCACTTT.

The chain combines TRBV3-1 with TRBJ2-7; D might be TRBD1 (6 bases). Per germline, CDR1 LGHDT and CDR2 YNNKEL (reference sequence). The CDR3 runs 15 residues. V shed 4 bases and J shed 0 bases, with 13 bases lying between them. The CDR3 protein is CASSPRQAHSYEQYF. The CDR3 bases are TGTGCCAGCAGCCCTCGACAGGCCCACTCCTACGAGCAGTACTTC.

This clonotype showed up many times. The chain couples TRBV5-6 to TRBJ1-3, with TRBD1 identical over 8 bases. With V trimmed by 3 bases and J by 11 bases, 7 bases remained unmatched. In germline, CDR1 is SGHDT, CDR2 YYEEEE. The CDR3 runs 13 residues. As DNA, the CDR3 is TGTGCCAGCAGCTCACGACAGGGGAAAGCCATATATTTT. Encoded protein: CASSSRQGKAIYF.

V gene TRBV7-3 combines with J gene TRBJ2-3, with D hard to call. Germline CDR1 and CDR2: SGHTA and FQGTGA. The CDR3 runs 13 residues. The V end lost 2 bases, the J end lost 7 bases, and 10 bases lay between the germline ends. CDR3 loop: CASSLEVGNTQYF. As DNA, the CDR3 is TGTGCCAGCAGCTTAGAAGTGGGTAATACGCAGTATTTT. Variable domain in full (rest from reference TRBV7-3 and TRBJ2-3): GAGVSQTPSNKVTEKGKYVELRCDPISGHTALYWYRQSLGQGPEFLIYFQGTGAADDSGLPNDRFFAVRPEGSVSTLKIQRTERGDSAVYLCASSLEVGNTQYFGPGTRLTVL.

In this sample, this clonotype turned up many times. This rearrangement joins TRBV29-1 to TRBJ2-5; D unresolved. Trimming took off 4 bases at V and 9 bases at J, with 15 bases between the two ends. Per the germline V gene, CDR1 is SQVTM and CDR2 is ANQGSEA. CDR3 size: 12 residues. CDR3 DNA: TGCAGCGTTGCTGAGGTTATTGGGGCCCAGTACTTC. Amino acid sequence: CSVAEVIGAQYF.

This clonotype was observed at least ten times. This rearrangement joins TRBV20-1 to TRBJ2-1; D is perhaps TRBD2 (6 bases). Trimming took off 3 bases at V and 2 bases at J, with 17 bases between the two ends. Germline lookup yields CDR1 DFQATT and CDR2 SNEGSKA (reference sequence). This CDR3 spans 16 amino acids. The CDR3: CSARISGDTTYNEQFF. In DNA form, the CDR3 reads TGCAGTGCTAGGATTAGCGGCGACACTACCTACAATGAGCAGTTCTTC.

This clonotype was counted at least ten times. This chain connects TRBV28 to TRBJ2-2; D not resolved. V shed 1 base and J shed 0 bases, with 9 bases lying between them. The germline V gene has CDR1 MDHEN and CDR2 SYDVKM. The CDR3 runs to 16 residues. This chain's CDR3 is CASSLSGLSNTGELFF. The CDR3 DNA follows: TGTGCCAGCAGTTTATCTGGGCTTTCGAACACCGGGGAGCTGTTTTTT.

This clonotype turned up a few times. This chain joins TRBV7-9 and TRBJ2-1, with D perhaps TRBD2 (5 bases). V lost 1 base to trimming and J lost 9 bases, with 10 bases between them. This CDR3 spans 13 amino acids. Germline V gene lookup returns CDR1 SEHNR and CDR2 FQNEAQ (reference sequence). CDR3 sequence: CASSLELDLEQFF. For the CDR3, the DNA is TGTGCCAGCAGCTTAGAACTAGACCTTGAGCAGTTCTTC.

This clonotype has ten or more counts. The CDR3, as DNA: TGTGCCAGCAGTCCCAGCGGGAGGTCTACCAATGAGCAGTTCTTC. Translating gives CASSPSGRSTNEQFF. The gene calls are TRBV12-3 or TRBV12-4 and TRBJ2-1; 9 bases are a match to TRBD2. The J segment lost 6 bases and the V segment lost 5 bases, leaving 8 bases of the junction unmatched. The CDR3 covers 15 residues.

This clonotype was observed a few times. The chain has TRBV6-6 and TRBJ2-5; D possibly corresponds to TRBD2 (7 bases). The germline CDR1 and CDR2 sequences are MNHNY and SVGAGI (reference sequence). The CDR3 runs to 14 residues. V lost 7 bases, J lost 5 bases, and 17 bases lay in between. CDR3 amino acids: CASTLGGAVETQYF. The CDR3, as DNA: TGTGCCAGCACTCTGGGGGGGGCCGTCGAGACCCAGTACTTC.

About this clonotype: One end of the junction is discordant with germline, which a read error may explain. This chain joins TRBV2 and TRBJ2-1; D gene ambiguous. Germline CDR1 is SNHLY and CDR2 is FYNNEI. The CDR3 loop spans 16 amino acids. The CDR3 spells CASREVGQSSYNEQFF. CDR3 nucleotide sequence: TGTGCCAGCAGGGAAGTCGGCCAGAGCTCCTACAATGAGCAGTTCTTC.

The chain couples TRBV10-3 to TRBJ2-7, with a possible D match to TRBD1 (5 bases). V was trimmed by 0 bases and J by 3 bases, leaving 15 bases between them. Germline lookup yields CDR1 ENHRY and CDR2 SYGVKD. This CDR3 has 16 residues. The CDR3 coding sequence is TGTGCCATCAGTGAGTCTGATTCTAGGGGAAGCTACGAGCAGTACTTC. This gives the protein CAISESDSRGSYEQYF.

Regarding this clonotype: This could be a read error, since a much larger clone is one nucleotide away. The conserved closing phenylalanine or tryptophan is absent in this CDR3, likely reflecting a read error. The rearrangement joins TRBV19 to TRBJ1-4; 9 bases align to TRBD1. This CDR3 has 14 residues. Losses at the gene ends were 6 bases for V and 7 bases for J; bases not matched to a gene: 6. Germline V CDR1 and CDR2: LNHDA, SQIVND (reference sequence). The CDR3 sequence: CASRRTGEAEKLFL. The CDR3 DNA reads TGTGCCAGTAGGCGGACAGGGGAGGCTGAAAAACTGTTTCTT.

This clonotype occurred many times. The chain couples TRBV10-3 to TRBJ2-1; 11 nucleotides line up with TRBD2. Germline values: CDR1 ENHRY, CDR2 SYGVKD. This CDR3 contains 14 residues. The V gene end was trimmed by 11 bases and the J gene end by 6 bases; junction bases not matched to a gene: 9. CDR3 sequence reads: CALGALAGGNEQFF. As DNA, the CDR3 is TGTGCCCTAGGGGCGCTAGCGGGGGGCAATGAGCAGTTCTTC.

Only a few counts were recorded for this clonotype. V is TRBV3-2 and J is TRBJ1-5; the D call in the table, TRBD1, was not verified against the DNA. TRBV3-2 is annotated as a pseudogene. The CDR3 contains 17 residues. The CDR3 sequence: CASSARYPGEGGQPQHF. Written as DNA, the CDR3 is TGTGCCAGCAGCGCAAGATATCCAGGGGAAGGGGGTCAGCCCCAGCATTTT.

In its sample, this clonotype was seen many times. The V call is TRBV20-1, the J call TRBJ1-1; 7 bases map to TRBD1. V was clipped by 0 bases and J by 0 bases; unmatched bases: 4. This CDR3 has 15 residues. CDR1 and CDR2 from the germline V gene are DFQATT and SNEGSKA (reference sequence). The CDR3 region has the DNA TGCAGTGCTAGAGAACAGACAGGGATGAACACTGAAGCTTTCTTT. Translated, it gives CSAREQTGMNTEAFF.

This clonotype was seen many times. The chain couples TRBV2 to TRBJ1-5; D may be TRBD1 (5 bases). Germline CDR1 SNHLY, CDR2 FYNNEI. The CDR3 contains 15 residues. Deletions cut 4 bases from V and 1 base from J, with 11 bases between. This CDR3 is CASSGRRDSNQPQHF. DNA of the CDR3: TGTGCCAGCAGTGGGAGAAGGGACAGCAATCAGCCCCAGCATTTT.

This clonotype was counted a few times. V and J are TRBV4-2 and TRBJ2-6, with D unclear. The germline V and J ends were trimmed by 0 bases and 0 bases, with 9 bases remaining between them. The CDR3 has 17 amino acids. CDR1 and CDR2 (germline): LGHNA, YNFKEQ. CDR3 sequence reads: CASSQEATVSGANVLTF. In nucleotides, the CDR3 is TGTGCCAGCAGCCAAGAGGCAACGGTCTCTGGGGCCAACGTCCTGACTTTC.